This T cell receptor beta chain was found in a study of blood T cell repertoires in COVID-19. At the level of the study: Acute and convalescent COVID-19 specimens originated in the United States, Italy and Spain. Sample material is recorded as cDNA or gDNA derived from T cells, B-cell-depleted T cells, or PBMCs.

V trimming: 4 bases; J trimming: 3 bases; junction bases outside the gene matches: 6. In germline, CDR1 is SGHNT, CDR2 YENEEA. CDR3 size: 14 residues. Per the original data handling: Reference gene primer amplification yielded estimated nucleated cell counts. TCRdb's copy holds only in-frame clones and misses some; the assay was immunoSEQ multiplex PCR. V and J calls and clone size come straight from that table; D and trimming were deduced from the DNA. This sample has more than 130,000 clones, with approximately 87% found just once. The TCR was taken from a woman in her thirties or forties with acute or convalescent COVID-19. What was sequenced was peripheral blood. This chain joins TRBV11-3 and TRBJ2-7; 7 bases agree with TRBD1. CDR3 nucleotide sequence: TGTGCCAGCAGCTCAACCGGGACAGACTACGAGCAGTACTTC. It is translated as CASSSTGTDYEQYF. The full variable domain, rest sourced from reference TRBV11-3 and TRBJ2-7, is EAGVVQSPRYKIIEKKQPVAFWCNPISGHNTLYWYLQNLGQGPELLIRYENEEAVDDSQLPKDRFSAERLKGVDSTLKIQPAELGDSAVYLCASSSTGTDYEQYFGPGTRLTVT.